This T cell receptor (beta chain) was captured in a study of CD8 T cells in Susac syndrome. Study-level points and caveats: Acknowledgment was made by the study that its TCR sequencing and HLA analysis involved a relatively small number of individuals.

It was with random hexamers that roughly 0.45 to 1 ug RNA was reverse transcribed. TCRdb ran MiXCR on the immunoSEQ multiplex PCR reads and lists one entry per CDR3 protein. The sample carries roughly 300,000 distinct CDR3 sequences, more than 75% recorded once. Concerning this clonotype: What it binds is unknown.

The sequenced sample consisted of CD8+ T cells from PBMCs. This clonotype originated in a human donor with multiple sclerosis.

The CDR3 sequence is CASSLVQPLPAIQETQYF. The CDR3 DNA reads TGTGCCAGCAGCTTAGTCCAGCCCCTTCCAGCCATCCAAGAGACCCAGTACTTC. The chain combines TRBV7-9 with TRBJ2-5; D call uncertain. The germline V and J ends were trimmed by 1 base and 1 base, with 19 bases remaining between them. The length of the CDR3 is 18 residues. Per germline, CDR1 SEHNR and CDR2 FQNEAQ (reference sequence). Full variable domain (rest looked up from reference TRBV7-9 and TRBJ2-5): DTGVSQNPRHKITKRGQNVTFRCDPISEHNRLYWYRQTLGQGPEFLTYFQNEAQLEKSRLLSDRFSAERPKGSFSTLEIQRTEQGDSAMYLCASSLVQPLPAIQETQYFGPGTRLLVL.